This T cell receptor beta chain was sequenced in a study of T cells in Graves' hyperthyroidism and ophthalmopathy. The CDR3 sequence is 14 residues long. V was pared by 5 bases and J by 2 bases, with 10 bases between. Germline loops: CDR1 SGHAT, CDR2 FQNNGV. Regarding this clonotype: Its matching antigen is unknown.

TCR beta CDR3 regions were amplified from RNA. First-round RT-PCR targeting the TCR CDR3 was performed with the HTBI primer set. TCRdb re-called the multiplex PCR reads with MiXCR, one entry per CDR3 protein. The repertoire consists of about 570,000 distinct CDR3 sequences, with under 60% occurring once and the leading ten covering around a fifth. Study-level findings and limits: A model built on 13 V-J features separated ophthalmopathy from stable hyperthyroidism.

The chain recombines TRBV11-2 with TRBJ1-3; D not resolved. Sequences were obtained from peripheral blood or thyroid tissue (not recorded which). This sequence was found in an adult woman with Graves' disease, either hyperthyroidism or ophthalmopathy (not recorded which). The CDR3 region is CASSLKLTGNTIYF. In nucleotides, the CDR3 is TGTGCCAGCAGCCTCAAGCTTACTGGAAACACCATATATTTT.